Below are 4 T cell receptor beta chains sequenced from a single sample in a study of vaccination effects on CD4 cells after COVID-19. The assay was immunoSEQ multiplex PCR, and TCRdb's table has in-frame clones only and misses some. Among tens of thousands of clones listed, roughly 79% were seen once. The authors isolated CD4+ T cells after around nine days of culture. Their recognized antigens are unknown. This material consisted of CD4+ T cells from PBMCs cultured without peptide, taken before COVID-19 vaccination. The receptors come from a human donor who received a COVID-19 vaccine.

The chain links TRBV4-1 to TRBJ1-2; D perhaps matches TRBD1 (5 bases). This CDR3 has 14 residues. Trimming pared 5 bases from V and 4 bases from J, leaving 14 bases between. In germline, CDR1 is MGHRA, CDR2 YSYEKL. The CDR3 DNA follows: TGCGCCAGCAGCGGAGGAGGGGAGAGCTATGGCTACACCTTC. The encoded protein is CASSGGGESYGYTF.

The rearrangement uses TRBV19 and TRBJ1-5; D might be TRBD1 (6 bases). The V gene's germline CDR1 is LNHDA and CDR2 SQIVND (reference sequence). The V gene lost 10 bases and the J gene lost 7 bases, with 14 bases spanning the gap. CDR3 length: 12 amino acids. The CDR3 is CATRGGRQPQHF. As DNA, the CDR3 is TGTGCCACCAGGGGCGGACGCCAGCCCCAGCATTTT. Full variable domain (outside the CDR3, taken from reference TRBV19 and TRBJ1-5): DGGITQSPKYLFRKEGQNVTLSCEQNLNHDAMYWYRQDPGQGLRLIYYSQIVNDFQKGDIAEGYSVSREKKESFPLTVTSAQKNPTAFYLCATRGGRQPQHFGDGTRLSIL.

This chain joins TRBV15 and TRBJ1-6, with D hard to call. From germline, CDR1 is LNHNV and CDR2 YYDKDF (reference sequence). There are 17 residues in the CDR3. Trimming left V 0 bases short and J 10 bases short, with 19 bases between. This CDR3 reads CATSRDRSPFSGSPLHF. CDR3 DNA: TGTGCCACCAGCAGAGATAGGAGCCCATTCTCGGGGTCACCCCTCCACTTT.

V and J are TRBV5-4 and TRBJ1-5; weak D call: TRBD1 (5 bases). The CDR3 spans 16 residues. CDR1 SGHNT and CDR2 YYREEE come from the germline V gene (reference sequence). Trimming removed 3 bases from V and 0 bases from J, with 13 bases in between. The CDR3, as DNA: TGTGCCAGCAGCTGGGGAGGACACATTAGCAATCAGCCCCAGCATTTT. The encoded protein is CASSWGGHISNQPQHF. Filled out from reference TRBV5-4 and TRBJ1-5, the complete variable domain reads ETGVTQSPTHLIKTRGQQVTLRCSSQSGHNTVSWYQQALGQGPQFIFQYYREEENGRGNFPPRFSGLQFPNYSSELNVNALELDDSALYLCASSWGGHISNQPQHFGDGTRLSIL.